The clone carrying this TCR beta chain was seen a few times. Patients chosen for sequencing had shown CD8+CD57+ cell expansion by flow cytometry. Genomic DNA acted as the template from which TCR beta VDJ combination and CDR3 sequence profiling were carried out. Each CDR3 protein gets one entry after TCRdb re-called the reads with MiXCR. Among 450,000 to 600,000 distinct CDR3 sequences listed, about a third were seen once. Germline CDR1 SGDLS, CDR2 YYNGEE. The CDR3 totals 14 residues. Trimming removed 0 bases from V and 4 bases from J, with 8 bases in between. This entry is derived from a study of CD8+CD57+ T cells in acquired aplastic anemia.

Material for sequencing was sorted CD4+, CD8+, or CD8+CD57+ T cells (not recorded which) from PBMCs. The chain recombines TRBV9 with TRBJ2-1; D gene unclear. The TCR sequence derives from a human donor with aplastic anemia. The CDR3 spells CASSVGDPYNEQFF. The CDR3 nucleotides read TGTGCCAGCAGCGTAGGAGACCCTTACAATGAGCAGTTCTTC.